These 11 T cell receptor beta chains share one sample of origin, sequenced in a study of T cell repertoires in cytomegalovirus infection. One entry per CDR3 protein, called by TCRdb with MiXCR from the reads. The sample lists roughly 600,000 distinct CDR3 sequences, 20% to 30% occurring once. Specimen: CD8+ T cells from PBMCs. Every receptor here comes from a human donor in good health (CMV status not recorded). Some clones in this sample may be carry-over from other donors' samples.

The rearrangement joins TRBV6-5 to TRBJ1-2; 7 bases map to TRBD1. The V gene end was trimmed by 8 bases and the J gene end by 5 bases; junction bases not matched to a gene: 11. CDR1 is MNHEY, CDR2 SVGAGI, per germline. There are 14 residues in the CDR3. In nucleotides, the CDR3 is TGTGCCAGCCTCGGGCCGGGACAGCTATATGGCTACACCTTC. This sequence encodes CASLGPGQLYGYTF.

Comments on this clonotype: This may be a read error: a much more frequent sequence differs by one nucleotide. The chain uses TRBV7-8 and TRBJ2-3; 10 nucleotides match TRBD1. The CDR3 loop spans 16 amino acids. In germline, CDR1 is SGHVS, CDR2 FQNEAQ. CDR3 DNA sequence: TGTGCCAACAGCGGACCGGGACAGGGGTTCACAGATACGCAGTATTTT. Translating it yields CANSGPGQGFTDTQYF. Filled out from reference TRBV7-8 and TRBJ2-3, the complete variable domain reads GAGVSQSPRYKVAKRGQDVALRCDPISGHVSLFWYQQALGQGPEFLTYFQNEAQLDKSGLPSDRFFAERPEGSVSTLKIQRTQQEDSAVYLCANSGPGQGFTDTQYFGPGTRLTVL.

About this clonotype: This could be a read error, since a much larger clone is one nucleotide away. The chain is built from TRBV7-2 and TRBJ2-1; 11 bases match TRBD2. Germline assignment: CDR1 SGHTA and CDR2 FQGNSA. The CDR3 has 13 amino acids. CDR3 amino acids: CASNLTTSGRQFF. CDR3 nucleotides: TGTGCCAGCAACTTAACAACTAGCGGGAGACAGTTCTTC.

V gene TRBV15 combines with J gene TRBJ2-3; D not certain. Germline CDR1 is LNHNV and CDR2 is YYDKDF (reference sequence). CDR3 length: 14 residues. With 5 bases removed from V and 2 bases from J, the gap between germline ends came to 11 bases. Here the CDR3 DNA reads TGTGCCACCAGCGCCGCCAGGTACACAGATACGCAGTATTTT. Its protein product is CATSAARYTDTQYF.

The chain couples TRBV29-1 to TRBJ1-1, with D unresolved. The CDR3 covers 11 residues. CDR1 SQVTM and CDR2 ANQGSEA come from the germline V gene. V was trimmed by 5 bases and J by 2 bases, leaving 6 bases between them. The CDR3 region is CSVFINTEAFF. CDR3 DNA: TGCAGCGTTTTTATAAACACTGAAGCTTTCTTT.

The chain has TRBV4-1 and TRBJ2-5, with D hard to call. Trimming removed 2 bases from V and 5 bases from J, with 12 bases in between. From germline, CDR1 is MGHRA and CDR2 YSYEKL. The CDR3 length is 14 residues. Here the CDR3 DNA reads TGCGCCAGCAGCCAATCGAACGCCATGGAGACCCAGTACTTC. Protein sequence: CASSQSNAMETQYF.

There are many counts of this clonotype. The chain uses TRBV10-3 and TRBJ2-7; D is unresolved. Trimming removed 2 bases at V and 0 bases at J, with 8 bases between. The CDR3 has 14 amino acids. Germline V gene data show CDR1 as ENHRY and CDR2 as SYGVKD. CDR3 sequence (DNA): TGTGCCATCAGTGAGACTGCAAACTCCTACGAGCAGTACTTC. The encoded protein is CAISETANSYEQYF.

This clonotype was observed a few times. The V and J genes are TRBV6-2 or TRBV6-3 and TRBJ2-1; tentative D call: TRBD2 (5 bases). Germline lookup yields CDR1 MNHEY and CDR2 SVGEGT. The CDR3 runs to 14 residues. The V end lost 6 bases, the J end lost 7 bases, and 16 bases lay between the germline ends. The CDR3 loop is CASSRGAAGNEQFF. CDR3 sequence (DNA): TGTGCCAGCAGCAGAGGAGCGGCCGGTAATGAGCAGTTCTTC.

This clonotype was counted at least ten times. The chain links TRBV7-2 to TRBJ2-7; TRBD2 matches 9 bases. V was pared by 0 bases and J by 5 bases, with 5 bases of the junction left unmatched. Germline CDR1 and CDR2: SGHTA and FQGNSA. CDR3 length equals 15 residues. The CDR3 coding sequence is TGTGCCAGCAGCTTAGCAGCGGGGGGCCGTCACGAGCAGTACGTC. Its protein is CASSLAAGGRHEQYV.

The chain employs TRBV7-6 and TRBJ2-3; 8 bases line up with TRBD1. J was trimmed by 2 bases and V by 5 bases; bases with no gene match: 9. The CDR3 has 16 residues. Germline CDR1 is SGHVS and CDR2 is FNYEAQ. CDR3 coding DNA: TGTGCCAGCAGCCCGATTGGGACAGGAATCACAGATACGCAGTATTTT. This translates into CASSPIGTGITDTQYF.

This clonotype was seen many times. This sequence joins TRBV7-9 and TRBJ2-5; no clear D gene. This CDR3 comprises 14 residues. Germline CDR1 and CDR2: SEHNR and FQNEAQ (reference sequence). V lost 2 bases to trimming and J lost 3 bases, with 10 bases between them. CDR3 sequence: CASSLLEEEETQYF. For the CDR3, the DNA is TGTGCCAGCAGCTTACTAGAAGAAGAAGAGACCCAGTACTTC.